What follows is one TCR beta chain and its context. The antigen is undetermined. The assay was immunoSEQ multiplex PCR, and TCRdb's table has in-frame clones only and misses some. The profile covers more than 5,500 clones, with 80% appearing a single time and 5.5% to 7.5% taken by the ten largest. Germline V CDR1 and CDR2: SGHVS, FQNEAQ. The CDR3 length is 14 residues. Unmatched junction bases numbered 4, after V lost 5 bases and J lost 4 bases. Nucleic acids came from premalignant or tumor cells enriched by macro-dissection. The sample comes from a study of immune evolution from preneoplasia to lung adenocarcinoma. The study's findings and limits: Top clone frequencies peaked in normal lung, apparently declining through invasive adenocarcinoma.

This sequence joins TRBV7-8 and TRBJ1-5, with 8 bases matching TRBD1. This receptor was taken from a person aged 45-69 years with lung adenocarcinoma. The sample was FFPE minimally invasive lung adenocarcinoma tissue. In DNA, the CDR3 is TGTGCCAGCAGCCGACAGGGGATAAATCAGCCCCAGCATTTT. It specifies CASSRQGINQPQHF.